This TCR beta chain was retrieved from a study of response to subunit inactivated influenza vaccine. With respect to this clonotype: Its antigen is not identified.

The CDR3 runs 14 residues. Broader study findings: Authors suggested few new T cells are recruited by each seasonal influenza vaccination.

MiXCR was run by TCRdb on the RT-PCR reads, yielding one entry per CDR3 protein. The data hold fewer than 600,000 distinct CDR3 sequences, with approximately 7.7% observed a single time. This material consisted of PBMCs from blood, taken around 25 months after vaccination. The receptor comes from a man aged 50 to 69 who received an inactivated influenza vaccine. The chain couples TRBV21-1 to TRBJ2-7; the DNA was not compared with TRBD1, the D call given in the table. TRBV21-1 is designated a pseudogene. CDR3 nucleotides: TGTGCTCGCAGCTTCATTACAGGGTTCGACGAGCAGTACTTC. It codes for CARSFITGFDEQYF.